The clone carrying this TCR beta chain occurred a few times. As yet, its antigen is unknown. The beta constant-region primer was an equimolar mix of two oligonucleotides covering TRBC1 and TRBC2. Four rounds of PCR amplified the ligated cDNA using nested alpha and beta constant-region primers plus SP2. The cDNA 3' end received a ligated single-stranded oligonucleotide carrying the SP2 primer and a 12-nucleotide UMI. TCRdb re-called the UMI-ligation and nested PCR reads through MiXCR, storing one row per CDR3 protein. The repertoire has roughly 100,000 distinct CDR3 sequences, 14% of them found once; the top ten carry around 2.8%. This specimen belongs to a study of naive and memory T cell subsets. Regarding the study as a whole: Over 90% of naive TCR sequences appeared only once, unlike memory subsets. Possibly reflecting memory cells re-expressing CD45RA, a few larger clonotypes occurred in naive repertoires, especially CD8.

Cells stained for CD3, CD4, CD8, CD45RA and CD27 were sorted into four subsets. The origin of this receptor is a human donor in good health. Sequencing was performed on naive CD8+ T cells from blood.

The DNA of the CDR3 is TGCGCCAGCAGCTTGGCTTGGGCAGATAGCACAGATACGCAGTATTTT. Encoded protein: CASSLAWADSTDTQYF. This chain joins TRBV5-1 and TRBJ2-3; unclear D gene. V gave up 0 bases and J gave up 0 bases, with 11 bases separating them. The germline V gene encodes CDR1 SGHRS and CDR2 YFSETQ. The length of the CDR3 is 16 residues. The full variable domain, rest sourced from reference TRBV5-1 and TRBJ2-3, is KAGVTQTPRYLIKTRGQQVTLSCSPISGHRSVSWYQQTPGQGLQFLFEYFSETQRNKGNFPGRFSGRQFSNSRSEMNVSTLELGDSALYLCASSLAWADSTDTQYFGPGTRLTVL.